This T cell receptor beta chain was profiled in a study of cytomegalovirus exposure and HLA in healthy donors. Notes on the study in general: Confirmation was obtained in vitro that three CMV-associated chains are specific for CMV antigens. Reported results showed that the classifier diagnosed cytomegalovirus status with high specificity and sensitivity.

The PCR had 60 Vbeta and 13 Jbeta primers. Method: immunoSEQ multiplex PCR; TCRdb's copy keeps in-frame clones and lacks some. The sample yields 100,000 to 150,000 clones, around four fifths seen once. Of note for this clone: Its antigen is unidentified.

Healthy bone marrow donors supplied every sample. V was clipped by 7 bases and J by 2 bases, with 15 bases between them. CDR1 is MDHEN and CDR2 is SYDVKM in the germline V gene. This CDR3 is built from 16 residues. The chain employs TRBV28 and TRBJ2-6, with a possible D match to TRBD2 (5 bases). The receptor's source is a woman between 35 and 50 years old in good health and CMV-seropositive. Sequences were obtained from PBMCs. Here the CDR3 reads CASKGVRSTGANVLTF. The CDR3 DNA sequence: TGTGCCAGCAAGGGAGTGCGTTCCACTGGGGCCAACGTCCTGACTTTC.